The 26 T cell receptor beta chains presented below share a single source sample, sequenced in a study of T-cell reconstitution after alpha-beta-depleted transplantation in children. Construction of the TCRbeta library involved unique molecular identifiers. Using its own MiXCR run on the PCR reads, TCRdb lists one record per CDR3 protein. The table shows 800,000 to 1,000,000 distinct CDR3 sequences, with under 30% occurring only once. The sample here was PBMCs, mostly from graft donor cells, taken 360 days after TCRalphabeta/CD19-depleted stem cell transplant. These receptors all come from a boy under two years old who had a stem cell transplant for SCID, so the T cells may come from the graft donor.

V and J are TRBV28 and TRBJ1-2; D remains unclear. This CDR3 spans 11 amino acids. V was pared by 6 bases and J by 11 bases, with 13 bases between. Germline V gene lookup returns CDR1 MDHEN and CDR2 SYDVKM. The CDR3 sequence is CASRVSRAYTF. In DNA form, the CDR3 reads TGTGCCAGCAGAGTTTCTCGTGCGTACACCTTC.

The chain has TRBV5-1 and TRBJ2-4; unclear D gene. CDR3 length: 15 residues. Between the trimmed V and J ends, which lost 3 bases and 0 bases, there was a span of 10 bases. CDR1 is SGHRS, CDR2 YFSETQ, per germline. In nucleotides, the CDR3 is TGCGCCAGCAGCTATCACACCGAAGCCAAAAACATTCAGTACTTC. Amino acid sequence: CASSYHTEAKNIQYF.

This clonotype was counted at least ten times. CDR3 amino acids: CASSFSGWTTGDEQFF. The DNA for the CDR3 is TGCGCCAGCAGCTTTTCTGGTTGGACCACCGGCGATGAGCAGTTCTTC. This chain uses TRBV5-1 with TRBJ2-1; no clear D gene. The V gene lost 2 bases and the J gene lost 8 bases, with 20 bases spanning the gap. The CDR3 has 16 amino acids. CDR1 SGHRS and CDR2 YFSETQ come from the germline V gene.

In this sample, this clonotype turned up once. V gene TRBV20-1 combines with J gene TRBJ1-1, with D unresolved. The CDR3 covers 14 residues. Between the trimmed V and J ends, which lost 0 bases and 1 base, there was a span of 9 bases. Per germline, CDR1 DFQATT and CDR2 SNEGSKA (reference sequence). CDR3: CSARDGRENTEAFF. The CDR3 nucleotides are TGCAGTGCTAGAGATGGGAGAGAGAACACTGAAGCTTTCTTT.

The chain is built from TRBV4-2 and TRBJ2-3; 7 bases line up with TRBD1. CDR3 length: 15 residues. From germline, CDR1 is LGHNA and CDR2 YNFKEQ. V dropped 1 base and J dropped 2; count of bases not matched to a gene: 3. CDR3 sequence (DNA): TGTGCCAGCAGCCAAGCAGGGGGTTACACAGATACGCAGTATTTT. The encoded protein is CASSQAGGYTDTQYF.

The chain combines TRBV2 with TRBJ2-1; 15 bases fit TRBD2. J gave up 1 base and V 8 bases, and 6 bases lay outside the gene matches. CDR1 is SNHLY and CDR2 is FYNNEI in the germline V gene. CDR3 length: 17 residues. DNA for the CDR3: TGTGCCAGCCTGGGACTAGCGGGGGGAATGTCCTACAATGAGCAGTTCTTC. This sequence encodes CASLGLAGGMSYNEQFF.

The chain joins TRBV5-1 to TRBJ2-5; no clear D. V lost 4 bases to trimming and J lost 1 base, with 11 bases between them. The germline V gene encodes CDR1 SGHRS and CDR2 YFSETQ. There are 14 residues in the CDR3. CDR3 residues: CASSPTIPQETQYF. DNA of the CDR3: TGCGCCAGCAGCCCTACAATTCCCCAAGAGACCCAGTACTTC.

The chain joins TRBV20-1 to TRBJ2-3; tentatively, D is TRBD1 (5 bases). Looked up from germline, CDR1 is DFQATT and CDR2 is SNEGSKA (reference sequence). V dropped 1 base and J dropped 3 bases, with 14 bases sitting between them. This CDR3 contains 15 residues. CDR3 in amino acids: CSARVARVLTDTQYF. Here the CDR3 DNA reads TGCAGTGCTAGAGTGGCCAGGGTTTTAACAGATACGCAGTATTTT.

At least ten counts were recorded for this clonotype. This chain connects TRBV12-3 or TRBV12-4 to TRBJ2-5; D call uncertain. The CDR3 consists of 12 residues. The V gene lost 6 bases and the J gene lost 5 bases, with 10 bases spanning the gap. The DNA for the CDR3 is TGTGCCAGCAGCCCAAACCGGGAGACCCAGTACTTC. It specifies CASSPNRETQYF.

The rearrangement links TRBV5-1 to TRBJ1-1; TRBD1 might be the D (5 bases). The CDR3 length is 13 residues. Germline values: CDR1 SGHRS, CDR2 YFSETQ. Trimming removed 7 bases at V and 0 bases at J, with 10 bases between. This CDR3 reads CASWDGLNTEAFF. CDR3 DNA sequence: TGCGCCAGCTGGGACGGACTGAACACTGAAGCTTTCTTT.

V gene TRBV20-1 combines with J gene TRBJ2-7, with D unclear. The CDR3 loop spans 15 amino acids. Germline V gene sequence: CDR1 DFQATT, CDR2 SNEGSKA (reference sequence). Trimming removed 1 base at V and 2 bases at J, with 15 bases between. This CDR3 is CSARGPHAGTYEQYF. The CDR3 DNA reads TGCAGTGCTAGAGGTCCTCACGCTGGTACCTACGAGCAGTACTTC.

This clonotype was recorded a few times. This chain uses TRBV10-3 with TRBJ1-1, with 8 nucleotides matching TRBD1. J was trimmed by 4 bases and V by 0 bases; bases with no gene match: 4. CDR1 is ENHRY, CDR2 SYGVKD, per germline. The CDR3 loop spans 15 amino acids. CDR3 coding DNA: TGTGCCATCAGTGAGTCGGACAGGGTGAGCACTGAAGCTTTCTTT. This codes for CAISESDRVSTEAFF.

The sample holds many counts of this clonotype. The J gene is TRBJ2-3, the V gene TRBV19; 7 nucleotides align to TRBD2. V lost 5 bases and J lost 1; bases outside the gene matches: 6. Germline V gene sequence: CDR1 LNHDA, CDR2 SQIVND (reference sequence). This CDR3 comprises 15 residues. CDR3 sequence reads: CASSSPSGGTDTQYF. CDR3 DNA sequence: TGTGCCAGTAGTTCCCCCAGCGGGGGCACAGATACGCAGTATTTT.

V usage is TRBV6-2 or TRBV6-3 and J usage is TRBJ2-4; D not certain. Germline V CDR1 and CDR2: MNHEY, SVGEGT. This CDR3 is 14 amino acids long. V dropped 0 bases and J dropped 2 bases, with 5 bases sitting between them. The CDR3, as DNA: TGTGCCAGCAGTTACTCGGAACCCAAAAACATTCAGTACTTC. Translated, it gives CASSYSEPKNIQYF.

V usage is TRBV29-1 and J usage is TRBJ2-5, with 8 bases matching TRBD2. Trimming removed 0 bases from V and 3 bases from J; junction bases left unmatched: 6. Germline-derived CDR1 and CDR2 are SQVTM and ANQGSEA. The length of the CDR3 is 15 residues. The CDR3 DNA reads TGCAGCGTTGAAGATCGGGGGACTAGTAAAGAGACCCAGTACTTC. Its protein product is CSVEDRGTSKETQYF. Full variable domain (outside the CDR3, taken from reference TRBV29-1 and TRBJ2-5): SAVISQKPSRDICQRGTSLTIQCQVDSQVTMMFWYRQQPGQSLTLIATANQGSEATYESGFVIDKFPISRPNLTFSTLTVSNMSPEDSSIYLCSVEDRGTSKETQYFGPGTRLLVL.

The chain combines TRBV20-1 with TRBJ1-5; D call uncertain. The CDR3 is 13 residues long. Germline V gene data show CDR1 as DFQATT and CDR2 as SNEGSKA (reference sequence). The V gene lost 5 bases and the J gene lost 0 bases, with 8 bases spanning the gap. The CDR3 coding sequence is TGCAGTGCTCCTGCTTCTAGCAATCAGCCCCAGCATTTT. Amino acid sequence: CSAPASSNQPQHF.

The chain combines TRBV20-1 with TRBJ2-1; D gene unclear. CDR1 is DFQATT, CDR2 SNEGSKA, per germline (reference sequence). The V end was cut by 1 base, the J end by 8 bases, with 21 bases between. The CDR3 has 16 residues. The CDR3 nucleotides read TGCAGTGCTAGAGCCTTAAGGCTAGTCACCACGGATGAGCAGTTCTTC. This gives the protein CSARALRLVTTDEQFF.

This clonotype was detected a few times. The V call is TRBV3-1, the J call TRBJ1-2; no definite D call. Germline loops: CDR1 LGHDT, CDR2 YNNKEL (reference sequence). The V and J ends lost 0 bases and 6 bases respectively, with 17 bases between them. This CDR3 is 16 amino acids long. The CDR3 sequence is CASSQDVRAGGHGYTF. The CDR3 nucleotides read TGTGCCAGCAGCCAAGATGTGAGGGCAGGAGGGCATGGCTACACCTTC.

This clonotype was picked up a small number of times. The genes are TRBV4-3 and TRBJ2-1, with TRBD1 matching over 9 bases. Germline loops: CDR1 LGHNA, CDR2 YSLEER. J gave up 7 bases and V 4 bases, and 8 bases lay outside the gene matches. The CDR3 is 15 residues long. This chain's CDR3 is CASSPRDRVWNEQFF. The CDR3 coding sequence is TGCGCCAGCAGCCCCCGGGACAGGGTGTGGAATGAGCAGTTCTTC.

This clonotype has ten or more counts. The rearrangement uses TRBV28 and TRBJ2-1; no definite D call. The germline V and J ends were trimmed by 2 bases and 0 bases, with 8 bases remaining between them. CDR3 length: 15 residues. Germline CDR1 is MDHEN and CDR2 is SYDVKM. The CDR3 reads CASSLEPGSYNEQFF. As DNA, the CDR3 is TGTGCCAGCAGTTTAGAGCCCGGCTCCTACAATGAGCAGTTCTTC.

This clonotype was counted only a few times. The chain links TRBV10-3 to TRBJ2-3; D might be TRBD1 or TRBD2, each matching 6 bases. Germline values: CDR1 ENHRY, CDR2 SYGVKD. CDR3 length equals 14 residues. Trimming took 10 bases from V and 0 from J, leaving 14 bases between them. CDR3 nucleotide sequence: TGTGCCACTATAGGGGGGCCTAGCACAGATACGCAGTATTTT. Translation gives CATIGGPSTDTQYF.

The chain joins TRBV5-1 to TRBJ1-1; D is uncertain. Germline CDR1 is SGHRS and CDR2 is YFSETQ. V dropped 1 base and J dropped 1 base, with 14 bases sitting between them. The CDR3 contains 16 residues. The CDR3 loop reads CASSLLVGQTNTEAFF. DNA of the CDR3: TGCGCCAGCAGCTTGTTGGTAGGGCAGACGAACACTGAAGCTTTCTTT.

This clonotype turned up a few times. The chain joins TRBV28 to TRBJ2-1; 9 nucleotides agree with TRBD2. Germline V gene data show CDR1 as MDHEN and CDR2 as SYDVKM. The CDR3 contains 15 residues. Trimming cost V 4 bases and J 10 bases; bases outside gene matches: 11. DNA of the CDR3: TGTGCCAGCAGTTCGCCAGCGGGGGGCATGGAAGAGCAGTTCTTC. It translates to CASSSPAGGMEEQFF.

This clonotype was picked up a small number of times. V is TRBV7-2 and J is TRBJ2-3; 10 bases are shared with TRBD2. Germline values: CDR1 SGHTA, CDR2 FQGNSA. The V gene end was trimmed by 2 bases and the J gene end by 2 bases; junction bases not matched to a gene: 7. The CDR3 has 17 amino acids. DNA for the CDR3: TGTGCCAGCAGCTTAACCTTACTAGCGGGGTACACAGATACGCAGTATTTT. Its translation is CASSLTLLAGYTDTQYF. Full variable domain (remainder filled in from reference TRBV7-2 and TRBJ2-3): GAGVSQSPSNKVTEKGKDVELRCDPISGHTALYWYRQSLGQGLEFLIYFQGNSAPDKSGLPSDRFSAERTGGSVSTLTIQRTQQEDSAVYLCASSLTLLAGYTDTQYFGPGTRLTVL.

CDR3 protein: CSAPPRSNEQFF. The CDR3 nucleotides are TGCAGTGCTCCACCCAGGAGCAATGAGCAGTTCTTC. The chain links TRBV20-1 to TRBJ2-1; no reliable D call. Trimming took off 5 bases at V and 6 bases at J, with 11 bases between the two ends. Germline CDR1 DFQATT, CDR2 SNEGSKA (reference sequence). CDR3 length: 12 amino acids.

The rearrangement uses TRBV6-2 or TRBV6-3 and TRBJ1-1; D unresolved. V lost 0 bases and J 5 bases, leaving 13 bases between the germline ends. The CDR3 runs 15 residues. Looked up from germline, CDR1 is MNHEY and CDR2 is SVGEGT. The CDR3 protein is CASSYSIGPDTEAFF. CDR3 nucleotides: TGTGCCAGCAGTTACTCGATTGGGCCGGATACTGAAGCTTTCTTT.